These 18 T cell receptor beta chains came from one sample sequenced in a study of T-cell reconstitution after alpha-beta-depleted transplantation in children. The TCRbeta library incorporated unique molecular identifiers. TCRdb reanalysed the PCR reads using MiXCR and keeps one entry per CDR3 protein. The sample has roughly 400,000 distinct CDR3 sequences; roughly 22% are singletons. The source material was PBMCs from the stem cell graft donor, sampled from the stem cell graft. The receptors derive from a human donor who donated a stem cell graft to a child with acute myeloid leukemia.

This clonotype has only a few counts. The chain carries TRBV29-1 and TRBJ1-3; tentative D call: TRBD1 (5 bases). CDR1 is SQVTM, CDR2 ANQGSEA, per germline. CDR3 length: 14 amino acids. Trimming removed 3 bases at V and 1 base at J, with 10 bases between. CDR3: CSVDLSGSGNTIYF. DNA for the CDR3: TGCAGCGTTGATCTGTCAGGGTCTGGAAACACCATATATTTT.

This clonotype was counted between two and nine times. The rearrangement uses TRBV6-1 and TRBJ1-3; D is unclear. Per the germline V gene, CDR1 is MNHNS and CDR2 is SASEGT. CDR3 length: 15 amino acids. Trimming removed 6 bases at V and 2 bases at J, with 14 bases between. CDR3 DNA: TGTGCCAGCAGGGTCAGGTCCGGGGCTGGAAACACCATATATTTT. It specifies CASRVRSGAGNTIYF.

This clonotype appeared many times. A read error may account for a junction end that differs from germline. The chain couples TRBV5-1 to TRBJ1-1; D uncertain. CDR3 length: 12 residues. Per the germline V gene, CDR1 is SGHRS and CDR2 is YFSETQ. The CDR3 DNA is TGTGCCAGCAGTTTAGGTGACACTGAAGCTTTCTTT. Translation: CASSLGDTEAFF.

The sample holds a few counts of this clonotype. This rearrangement joins TRBV20-1 to TRBJ2-1; D unclear. Per the germline V gene, CDR1 is DFQATT and CDR2 is SNEGSKA (reference sequence). Trimming took 0 bases from V and 0 from J, leaving 18 bases between them. The CDR3 runs 18 residues. The CDR3 coding sequence is TGCAGTGCTAGAGATTCCCAGTATCTCCCGAGCTCCTACAATGAGCAGTTCTTC. Translating it yields CSARDSQYLPSSYNEQFF.

This chain connects TRBV12-3 or TRBV12-4 to TRBJ2-1; D is perhaps TRBD2 (5 bases). V dropped 7 bases and J dropped 4 bases, with 11 bases sitting between them. This CDR3 comprises 13 residues. The CDR3 bases are TGTGCCAGCACGTCGGAGGTTTACAATGAGCAGTTCTTC. It codes for CASTSEVYNEQFF.

This clonotype was counted ten times or more. The genes are TRBV5-1 and TRBJ1-2; D call uncertain. The CDR3 has 13 amino acids. Germline lookup yields CDR1 SGHRS and CDR2 YFSETQ. V was cut by 0 bases and J by 3 bases, with 6 bases left in between. This chain's CDR3 is CASSLGGDYGYTF. DNA of the CDR3: TGCGCCAGCAGCTTGGGAGGAGACTATGGCTACACCTTC. The full variable domain, with the rest looked up from reference TRBV5-1 and TRBJ1-2, is KAGVTQTPRYLIKTRGQQVTLSCSPISGHRSVSWYQQTPGQGLQFLFEYFSETQRNKGNFPGRFSGRQFSNSRSEMNVSTLELGDSALYLCASSLGGDYGYTFGSGTRLTVV.

The chain uses TRBV20-1 and TRBJ2-5; D is ambiguous. Trimming removed 1 base from V and 5 bases from J, with 11 bases in between. CDR3 length: 13 residues. Germline V gene sequence: CDR1 DFQATT, CDR2 SNEGSKA (reference sequence). CDR3: CSARGQPRETQYF. The CDR3 DNA follows: TGCAGTGCTAGAGGGCAGCCCAGGGAGACCCAGTACTTC.

This chain joins TRBV4-2 and TRBJ2-2, with D possibly TRBD2 on 5 matching bases. V was clipped by 1 base and J by 7 bases, with 7 bases between them. The CDR3 length is 13 residues. CDR1 LGHNA and CDR2 YNFKEQ come from the germline V gene. The CDR3 DNA follows: TGTGCCAGCAGCCAAGTTCGGGACGGGGAGCTGTTTTTT. This gives the protein CASSQVRDGELFF.

In this sample, this clonotype turned up many times. The chain combines TRBV6-4 with TRBJ2-6, with D uncertain. The CDR3 covers 14 residues. Germline-derived CDR1 and CDR2 are MRHNA and SNTAGT. Trimming cost V 0 bases and J 4 bases, with 4 bases left between them. The CDR3 bases are TGTGCCAGCAGTGACTCGACAGGGGCCAACGTCCTGACTTTC. It encodes CASSDSTGANVLTF.

This clonotype appeared many times. The rearrangement uses TRBV20-1 and TRBJ2-7; 8 bases are a match to TRBD1. Germline CDR1 DFQATT, CDR2 SNEGSKA (reference sequence). The CDR3 loop spans 14 amino acids. V shed 2 bases and J 4 bases; nucleotides not matched to a gene: 7. CDR3 nucleotide sequence: TGCAGTGCTAGATTCACAGGGGGGAGGTACGAGCAGTACTTC. It yields the protein CSARFTGGRYEQYF.

The sample holds a few counts of this clonotype. This sequence joins TRBV6-1 and TRBJ2-3; TRBD2 aligns across 10 bases. V was pared by 5 bases and J by 0 bases, with 5 bases of the junction left unmatched. Germline V gives CDR1 MNHNS, CDR2 SASEGT. This CDR3 region has 16 residues. CDR3: CASSKVAGGSTDTQYF. The CDR3 DNA is TGTGCCAGCAGTAAGGTAGCGGGGGGAAGCACAGATACGCAGTATTTT.

This clonotype was observed a handful of times. This sequence joins TRBV20-1 and TRBJ1-5; no clear D. This CDR3 is 13 amino acids long. Germline CDR1 and CDR2: DFQATT and SNEGSKA (reference sequence). Trimming removed 6 bases at V and 3 bases at J, with 12 bases between. The CDR3 is CSASPRYNQPQHF. The DNA of the CDR3 is TGCAGTGCCAGCCCCAGGTACAATCAGCCCCAGCATTTT.

This clonotype was seen a few times. This chain joins TRBV5-1 and TRBJ2-1, with TRBD2 matching over 10 bases. The CDR3 extends over 15 amino acids. Germline trimming cut 1 base from V and 5 bases from J; bases unmatched to any gene: 3. CDR1 SGHRS and CDR2 YFSETQ come from the germline V gene. For the CDR3, the DNA is TGCGCCAGCAGCTTGACTAGCGGGACCCACAATGAGCAGTTCTTC. Residues: CASSLTSGTHNEQFF.

Many counts were recorded for this clonotype. V is TRBV5-1 and J is TRBJ2-3; the D gene is possibly TRBD1 (6 bases). The CDR3 loop spans 14 amino acids. V dropped 2 bases and J dropped 2 bases, with 9 bases sitting between them. CDR1 and CDR2 (germline): SGHRS, YFSETQ. The CDR3 nucleotides are TGCGCCAGCAGCTTAGGACAGTCCACAGATACGCAGTATTTT. It encodes CASSLGQSTDTQYF.

The V and J genes are TRBV19 and TRBJ2-7; perhaps TRBD2 as D (5 bases). The ends were cut back, 6 bases at V and 3 bases at J, with 9 bases in the middle. Per germline, CDR1 LNHDA and CDR2 SQIVND (reference sequence). This CDR3 is built from 12 residues. The CDR3 sequence: CASSTGNYEQYF. The CDR3 coding sequence is TGTGCCAGTAGCACGGGAAACTACGAGCAGTACTTC. The full variable domain, with the rest looked up from reference TRBV19 and TRBJ2-7, is DGGITQSPKYLFRKEGQNVTLSCEQNLNHDAMYWYRQDPGQGLRLIYYSQIVNDFQKGDIAEGYSVSREKKESFPLTVTSAQKNPTAFYLCASSTGNYEQYFGPGTRLTVT.

This clonotype was found many times. The chain is built from TRBV12-3 or TRBV12-4 and TRBJ2-1, with 10 positions matching TRBD2. CDR3 length equals 15 residues. V trimming: 2 bases; J trimming: 7 bases; junction bases outside the gene matches: 5. The DNA of the CDR3 is TGTGCCAGCAGTTTAATGGCTAGCGGGAGTAATGAGCAGTTCTTC. Its protein is CASSLMASGSNEQFF.

The count of this clonotype is one. The chain recombines TRBV3-1 with TRBJ2-7; 9 bases are a match to TRBD1. Germline CDR1 is LGHDT and CDR2 is YNNKEL (reference sequence). The V gene end was trimmed by 1 base and the J gene end by 4 bases; junction bases not matched to a gene: 5. The CDR3 length is 15 residues. In DNA, the CDR3 is TGTGCCAGCAGCCAAGGGGGACAGGGTCGGTACGAGCAGTACTTC. Protein sequence: CASSQGGQGRYEQYF.

The chain combines TRBV7-2 with TRBJ1-6; D gene uncertain. Germline CDR1 and CDR2: SGHTA and FQGNSA. The CDR3 consists of 16 residues. Trimming removed 5 bases from V and 0 bases from J, with 11 bases in between. In DNA, the CDR3 is TGTGCCAGCAGCCCCTCCAGGAGCTCCTATAATTCACCCCTCCACTTT. Amino acids: CASSPSRSSYNSPLHF.